The 5 T cell receptor beta chains below come from one sample, sequenced in a study of beta chain features in type 1 diabetes listed by TCRdb under 2018. Results the study describes overall, beyond this receptor: A moderate but significant shortening of TCRB CDR3 length was observed in type 1 diabetes patients in all four CD4+ subsets.

Libraries were built with the immunoSEQ multiplex PCR assay. The entire amount of isolated RNA was reverse transcribed using the High Capacity cDNA Reverse Transcription Kit, so the sequenced TCRB transcripts were expressed ones. TCRdb took over this immuneACCESS table, retaining in-frame rearrangements with V and J assigned. Such tables are incomplete; in checked studies, under half of the missing clones stem from an unresolved V gene, and the remainder is unexplained. Across this sample there are 250,000 to 300,000 clones, with roughly an eighth seen only once. Under 0.02% of the sample is in the top ten clones. These TCRs' antigens remain unknown. Material for sequencing was naive CD4+ T cells from blood. Reading the label with the study, this specimen's cell subset or site is: true naive CD4+ T cells. Receptors were obtained from a man aged 25 to 40 with type 1 diabetes.

The chain joins TRBV28 to TRBJ1-2, with 9 bases identical to TRBD1. Germline V CDR1 and CDR2: MDHEN, SYDVKM. V was clipped by 8 bases and J by 7 bases; unmatched bases: 2. The CDR3 covers 11 residues. The CDR3 nucleotides read TGTGCCAGCGGGACAGGGTTTGGCTACACCTTC. It yields the protein CASGTGFGYTF.

This clone has just a few counts. The chain recombines TRBV7-6 with TRBJ2-7; 10 bases align to TRBD2. Germline V CDR1 and CDR2: SGHVS, FNYEAQ. The V and J ends lost 5 bases and 6 bases, in that order; junction bases with no gene match: 10. The CDR3 totals 15 residues. The CDR3 DNA reads TGTGCCAGCAGCCTCATAGCGGGAGGATCGGTCGAGCAGTACTTC. It specifies CASSLIAGGSVEQYF.

V is TRBV18 and J is TRBJ2-7; 7 bases map to TRBD1. CDR1 KGHSH and CDR2 LQKENI come from the germline V gene. J lost 2 bases, V lost 6 bases, and 10 bases had no gene match. The CDR3 has 15 amino acids. The CDR3 DNA sequence: TGTGCCAGCTCCCTAGGACAGGTCTTTACCTACGAGCAGTACTTC. It codes for CASSLGQVFTYEQYF.

This clone was recorded a few times. CDR3 coding DNA: TGTGCCAGTAGTATCGGGACAGCAAAAAACATTCAGTACTTC. The encoded protein is CASSIGTAKNIQYF. V gene TRBV19 combines with J gene TRBJ2-4, with TRBD1 identical over 7 bases. The CDR3 loop spans 14 amino acids. With 3 bases clipped from V and 4 bases from J, the junction kept 3 bases outside the gene matches. The V gene's germline CDR1 is LNHDA and CDR2 SQIVND (reference sequence).

The V gene is TRBV5-6, the J gene TRBJ2-3; TRBD2 might be the D (6 bases). CDR1 is SGHDT and CDR2 is YYEEEE in the germline V gene. The CDR3 contains 18 residues. V was clipped by 0 bases and J by 2 bases, with 19 bases between them. Written as DNA, the CDR3 is TGTGCCAGCAGCTTGGGTCCGGGCTTCGGGGGAGTCACAGATACGCAGTATTTT. Translation: CASSLGPGFGGVTDTQYF.